This TCR beta chain comes out of a study of CD8 T cells in Susac syndrome. The study sequenced TCR beta in blood CD8+ and CD4+ T cells. Reverse transcription used roughly 0.5 to 1 ug RNA and random hexamers. MiXCR, applied by TCRdb to the immunoSEQ multiplex PCR reads, yields one record per CDR3 protein. The sample carries about 240,000 distinct CDR3 sequences, 95% to 97% recorded once. Germline V gene sequence: CDR1 KGHSH, CDR2 LQKENI. This CDR3 has 15 amino acids. The J segment lost 3 bases and the V segment lost 2 bases, leaving 4 bases of the junction unmatched. A remark on this clonotype: Antigen: not known.

General study results and limits: Repertoires of Susac syndrome CD4+ T cells lacked clonal expansion.

Sequenced material: CD4+ T cells from PBMCs. The V gene is TRBV18, the J gene TRBJ2-7; TRBD1 aligns across 10 bases. The TCR was taken from a human donor with Susac syndrome. For the CDR3, the DNA is TGTGCCAGCTCACCAAGACAGGGGGCGGGCTACGAGCAGTACTTC. It translates to CASSPRQGAGYEQYF.